Sequencing of this TCR beta chain was carried out in a study of cytomegalovirus exposure and HLA in healthy donors. Vbeta (60) and Jbeta (13) primers were used in the PCR. Assay used: immunoSEQ multiplex PCR; TCRdb lists only in-frame clones, some missing. The sample consists of around 140,000 clones, 76% of them appearing once. The clonotype was recovered from a female donor in good health and CMV-seropositive. Sequenced sample: PBMCs.

The CDR3 protein is CASGLGLAGPNEQFF. The CDR3 region has the DNA TGTGCTAGTGGTTTGGGCCTAGCGGGGCCCAATGAGCAGTTCTTC. This chain links TRBV12-5 with TRBJ2-1, with 9 nucleotides matching TRBD2. The CDR3 runs 15 residues. Per germline, CDR1 LGHNT and CDR2 FRNRAP. J gave up 6 bases and V 1 base, and 4 bases lay outside the gene matches.